This T cell receptor (beta chain) was captured by sequencing in a study of PD-1 blockade in classical Hodgkin lymphoma. Notes on this clone: Its target is unknown.

This CDR3 contains 18 residues. V trimming: 0 bases; J trimming: 7 bases; junction bases outside the gene matches: 15. Per germline, CDR1 SGHRS and CDR2 YFSETQ. Study observations and caveats: Newly diagnosed patients had diversity similar to the baseline diversity of complete responders.

The data were produced by immunoSEQ multiplex PCR, yet TCRdb's version contains in-frame clones alone and is incomplete. The table has about 16,000 clones, around 85% seen once; the top ten hold 1%. After autologous stem cell transplantation all patients relapsed, and prior brentuximab vedotin exposure differed between cohorts. CD4+ T cells were purified from thawed PBMCs by negative selection. The starting material was CD4+ T cells from blood, obtained at baseline. This receptor was obtained from a human donor with classical Hodgkin lymphoma. V gene TRBV5-1 combines with J gene TRBJ2-1, with TRBD1 identical over 8 bases. In nucleotides, the CDR3 is TGCGCCAGCAGCTTGGCGCCAGGGGGCGGGGTTCTCGGGAATGAGCAGTTCTTC. This encodes CASSLAPGGGVLGNEQFF.